Each of the 18 T cell receptor beta chains below was sequenced from the same sample in a study of technical replicates of blood from several donors. Method: immunoSEQ multiplex PCR; TCRdb's copy keeps in-frame clones and lacks some. The sample consists of around 70,000 clones, approximately 94% of them appearing once. The sequenced material came from T cells isolated from PBMCs. These TCRs come from a human donor in good health.

V usage is TRBV5-1 and J usage is TRBJ1-2; D perhaps matches TRBD1 (6 bases). The ends were cut back, 1 base at V and 6 bases at J, with 10 bases in the middle. The CDR3 covers 13 residues. Germline assignment: CDR1 SGHRS and CDR2 YFSETQ. The DNA of the CDR3 is TGCGCCAGCAGCTTGACAGGGAATGATGGCTACACCTTC. This codes for CASSLTGNDGYTF. Supplemented by reference TRBV5-1 and TRBJ1-2, the full variable domain reads KAGVTQTPRYLIKTRGQQVTLSCSPISGHRSVSWYQQTPGQGLQFLFEYFSETQRNKGNFPGRFSGRQFSNSRSEMNVSTLELGDSALYLCASSLTGNDGYTFGSGTRLTVV.

The V call is TRBV11-2, the J call TRBJ1-5; D not certain. Trimming pared 2 bases from V and 0 bases from J, leaving 5 bases between. CDR1 is SGHAT, CDR2 FQNNGV, per germline. This CDR3 comprises 14 residues. This CDR3 reads CASSLTGSNQPQHF. DNA of the CDR3: TGTGCCAGCAGCTTAACGGGTAGCAATCAGCCCCAGCATTTT.

The chain joins TRBV19 to TRBJ1-5; D call uncertain. The CDR3 has 12 amino acids. Germline loops: CDR1 LNHDA, CDR2 SQIVND (reference sequence). V lost 5 bases, J lost 2 bases, and 4 bases lay in between. CDR3 sequence: CASSEGNQPQHF. DNA of the CDR3: TGTGCCAGTAGTGAGGGCAATCAGCCCCAGCATTTT. The full variable domain, rest sourced from reference TRBV19 and TRBJ1-5, is DGGITQSPKYLFRKEGQNVTLSCEQNLNHDAMYWYRQDPGQGLRLIYYSQIVNDFQKGDIAEGYSVSREKKESFPLTVTSAQKNPTAFYLCASSEGNQPQHFGDGTRLSIL.

The chain employs TRBV28 and TRBJ1-2, with 7 bases fitting TRBD1. The CDR3 has 13 amino acids. With 5 bases clipped from V and 4 bases from J, the junction kept 4 bases outside the gene matches. Looked up from germline, CDR1 is MDHEN and CDR2 is SYDVKM. The CDR3 loop is CASSPWDSYGYTF. The CDR3 nucleotides read TGTGCCAGCAGTCCCTGGGACAGCTATGGCTACACCTTC.

The chain carries TRBV7-3 and TRBJ2-7, with 11 bases matching TRBD2. V was pared by 5 bases and J by 0 bases, with 3 bases of the junction left unmatched. CDR3 length: 15 amino acids. Germline V gene lookup returns CDR1 SGHTA and CDR2 FQGTGA. For the CDR3, the DNA is TGTGCCAGCAGCCAGGGACTAGCGGCCTCCTACGAGCAGTACTTC. Translating gives CASSQGLAASYEQYF.

The chain is built from TRBV19 and TRBJ1-5; perhaps TRBD1 as D (5 bases). The V end was cut by 4 bases, the J end by 5 bases, with 18 bases between. Germline V gives CDR1 LNHDA, CDR2 SQIVND (reference sequence). This CDR3 is built from 16 residues. DNA of the CDR3: TGTGCCAGTAGTACCACCCTTGGGGGGTTACATCAGCCCCAGCATTTT. Translating gives CASSTTLGGLHQPQHF.

The chain links TRBV7-2 to TRBJ1-5; TRBD1 agrees at 9 bases. The ends lost 5 bases at V and 2 bases at J; junction bases unmatched: 7. This CDR3 is built from 16 residues. Germline loops: CDR1 SGHTA, CDR2 FQGNSA. CDR3 sequence reads: CASSPTGQGGNQPQHF. The CDR3 DNA sequence: TGTGCCAGCAGCCCGACGGGACAGGGAGGCAATCAGCCCCAGCATTTT. The full variable domain, its missing parts supplied by reference TRBV7-2 and TRBJ1-5, is GAGVSQSPSNKVTEKGKDVELRCDPISGHTALYWYRQSLGQGLEFLIYFQGNSAPDKSGLPSDRFSAERTGGSVSTLTIQRTQQEDSAVYLCASSPTGQGGNQPQHFGDGTRLSIL.

The chain carries TRBV7-8 and TRBJ2-7, with D possibly being TRBD2 (5 bases). The CDR3 has 14 amino acids. The germline V and J ends were trimmed by 1 base and 4 bases, with 11 bases remaining between them. In germline, CDR1 is SGHVS, CDR2 FQNEAQ. The CDR3 sequence is CASSLVAGYYEQYF. In nucleotides, the CDR3 is TGTGCCAGCAGCTTAGTGGCGGGCTATTACGAGCAGTACTTC. The full variable domain, with the rest looked up from reference TRBV7-8 and TRBJ2-7, is GAGVSQSPRYKVAKRGQDVALRCDPISGHVSLFWYQQALGQGPEFLTYFQNEAQLDKSGLPSDRFFAERPEGSVSTLKIQRTQQEDSAVYLCASSLVAGYYEQYFGPGTRLTVT.

CDR3 coding DNA: TGTGCCTGGAGTATCCGGTCCGCCAATCAGCCCCAGCATTTT. Its translation is CAWSIRSANQPQHF. This sequence joins TRBV30 and TRBJ1-5; D gene uncertain. Germline CDR1 reads GTSNPN; CDR2 reads SVGIG (reference sequence). Trimming pared 2 bases from V and 3 bases from J, leaving 11 bases between. The CDR3 has 14 amino acids.

V is TRBV27 and J is TRBJ1-3; the D is unclear. The CDR3 runs to 16 residues. In germline, CDR1 is MNHEY, CDR2 SMNVEV (reference sequence). V lost 2 bases and J lost 0, with 11 bases in between. The CDR3 here is CASSLGVPGSGNTIYF. In DNA form, the CDR3 reads TGTGCCAGCAGTTTAGGAGTCCCCGGCTCTGGAAACACCATATATTTT.

This chain uses TRBV6-5 with TRBJ2-5, with D possibly being TRBD1 (6 bases). Per the germline V gene, CDR1 is MNHEY and CDR2 is SVGAGI. The CDR3 length is 12 residues. The V and J ends lost 8 bases and 1 base respectively, with 8 bases between them. CDR3 DNA: TGTGCCAGCGGGGGCCGCCAAGAGACCCAGTACTTC. Translation gives CASGGRQETQYF.

This clone showed up just once. The V gene is TRBV21-1, the J gene TRBJ1-5; the table's D call of TRBD1 was not tested on the DNA. TRBV21-1 is recorded as a pseudogene. The CDR3 is 15 amino acids. Written as DNA, the CDR3 is TGTGCCAGCAGCAAAGAAGCGACAGGTAATCAGCCCCAGCATTTT. Translation: CASSKEATGNQPQHF.

This chain links TRBV5-1 with TRBJ2-3; 8 bases match TRBD2. CDR1 and CDR2 (germline): SGHRS, YFSETQ. The CDR3 runs 15 residues. The V gene end was trimmed by 6 bases and the J gene end by 3 bases; junction bases not matched to a gene: 9. The CDR3 loop reads CASTPEGGRTDTQYF. The CDR3 region has the DNA TGCGCCAGCACCCCCGAGGGCGGGAGGACAGATACGCAGTATTTT.

This chain uses TRBV27 with TRBJ1-5; D uncertain. Germline V gives CDR1 MNHEY, CDR2 SMNVEV (reference sequence). V lost 3 bases, J lost 6 bases, and 6 bases lay in between. This CDR3 is 12 amino acids long. CDR3 region: CASSLIGQPQHF. The CDR3, as DNA: TGTGCCAGCAGTTTGATCGGTCAGCCCCAGCATTTT.

The chain recombines TRBV11-2 with TRBJ2-2, with D possibly being TRBD1 (6 bases). V was pared by 7 bases and J by 1 base, with 13 bases between. This CDR3 has 15 amino acids. Germline CDR1 and CDR2: SGHAT and FQNNGV. CDR3 sequence reads: CASIPGTMNTGELFF. The DNA for the CDR3 is TGTGCCAGCATCCCCGGGACAATGAACACCGGGGAGCTGTTTTTT.

The chain is built from TRBV28 and TRBJ2-7; D may be TRBD2 (6 bases). Trimming cost V 6 bases and J 4 bases, with 10 bases left between them. Germline CDR1 MDHEN, CDR2 SYDVKM. The CDR3 spans 12 residues. The CDR3 here is CASRSAGYEQYF. The CDR3 DNA sequence: TGTGCCAGCAGGAGCGCGGGATACGAGCAGTACTTC.

This clone was observed a single time. The J gene is TRBJ1-3, the V gene TRBV6-5, with no clear D. Germline lookup yields CDR1 MNHEY and CDR2 SVGAGI. The V end lost 0 bases, the J end lost 0 bases, and 6 bases lay between the germline ends. This CDR3 is built from 15 residues. The CDR3 sequence is CASSYSLYSGNTIYF. Here the CDR3 DNA reads TGTGCCAGCAGTTACTCGTTATACTCTGGAAACACCATATATTTT.

The rearrangement joins TRBV7-6 to TRBJ2-7; TRBD2 is a possible D gene (7 bases). CDR1 is SGHVS, CDR2 FNYEAQ, per germline. V lost 2 bases to trimming and J lost 3 bases, with 14 bases between them. CDR3 size: 15 residues. CDR3 region: CASSLRGEGGYEQYF. The CDR3 region has the DNA TGTGCCAGCAGCTTAAGGGGGGAGGGGGGCTACGAGCAGTACTTC.